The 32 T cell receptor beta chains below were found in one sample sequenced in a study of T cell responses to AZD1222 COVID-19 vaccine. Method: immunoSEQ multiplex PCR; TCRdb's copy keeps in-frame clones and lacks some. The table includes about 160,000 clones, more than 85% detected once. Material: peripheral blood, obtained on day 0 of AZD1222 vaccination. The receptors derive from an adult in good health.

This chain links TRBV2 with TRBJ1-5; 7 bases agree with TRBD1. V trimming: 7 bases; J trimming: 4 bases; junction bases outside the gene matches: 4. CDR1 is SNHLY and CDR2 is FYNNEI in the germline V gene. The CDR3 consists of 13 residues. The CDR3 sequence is CASNRDSNQPQHF. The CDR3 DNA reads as TGTGCCAGCAACCGGGACAGTAATCAGCCCCAGCATTTT.

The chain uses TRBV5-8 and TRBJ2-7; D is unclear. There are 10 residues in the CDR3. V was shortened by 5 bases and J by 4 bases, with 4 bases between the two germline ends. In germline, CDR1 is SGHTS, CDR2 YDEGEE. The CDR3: CASRTYEQYF. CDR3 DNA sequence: TGTGCCAGCAGAACGTACGAGCAGTACTTC.

The CDR3 bases are TGTGCCAGCAGCTTAGATGGCCAGCCCCAGCATTTT. The encoded protein is CASSLDGQPQHF. J is TRBJ1-5 and V is TRBV7-2; D is ambiguous. The V end was cut by 1 base, the J end by 7 bases, with 5 bases between. CDR1 and CDR2 from the germline V gene are SGHTA and FQGNSA. The CDR3 is 12 amino acids.

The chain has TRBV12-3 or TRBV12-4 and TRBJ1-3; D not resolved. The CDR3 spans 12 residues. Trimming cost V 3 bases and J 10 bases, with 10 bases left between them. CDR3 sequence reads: CASSLNQRTIYF. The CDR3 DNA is TGTGCCAGCAGTTTGAATCAGAGAACCATATATTTT.

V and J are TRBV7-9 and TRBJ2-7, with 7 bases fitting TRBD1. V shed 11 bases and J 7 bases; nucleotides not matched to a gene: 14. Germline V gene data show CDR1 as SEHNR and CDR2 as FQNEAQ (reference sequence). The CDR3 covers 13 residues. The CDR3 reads CAAKQGSSKEQYF. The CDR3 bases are TGTGCCGCCAAACAGGGGTCATCGAAGGAGCAGTACTTC.

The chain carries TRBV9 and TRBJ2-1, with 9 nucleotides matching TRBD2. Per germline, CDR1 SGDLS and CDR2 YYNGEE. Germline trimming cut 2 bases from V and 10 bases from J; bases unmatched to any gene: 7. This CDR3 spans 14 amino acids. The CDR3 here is CASSVGLAGREQFF. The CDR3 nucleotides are TGTGCCAGCAGCGTGGGGCTAGCGGGAAGGGAGCAGTTCTTC.

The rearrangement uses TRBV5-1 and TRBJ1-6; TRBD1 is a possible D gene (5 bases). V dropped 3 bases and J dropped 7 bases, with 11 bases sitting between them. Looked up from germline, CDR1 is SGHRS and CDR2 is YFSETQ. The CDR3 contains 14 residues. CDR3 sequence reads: CASSWGTENSPLHF. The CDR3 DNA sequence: TGCGCCAGCAGCTGGGGGACGGAGAATTCACCCCTCCACTTT.

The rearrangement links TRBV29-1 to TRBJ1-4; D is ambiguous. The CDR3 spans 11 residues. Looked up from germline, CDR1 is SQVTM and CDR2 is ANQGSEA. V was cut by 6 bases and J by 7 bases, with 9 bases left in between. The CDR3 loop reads CSVTWSEKLFF. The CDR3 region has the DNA TGCAGCGTGACTTGGAGTGAAAAACTGTTTTTT. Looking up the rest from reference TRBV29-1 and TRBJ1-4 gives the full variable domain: SAVISQKPSRDICQRGTSLTIQCQVDSQVTMMFWYRQQPGQSLTLIATANQGSEATYESGFVIDKFPISRPNLTFSTLTVSNMSPEDSSIYLCSVTWSEKLFFGSGTQLSVL.

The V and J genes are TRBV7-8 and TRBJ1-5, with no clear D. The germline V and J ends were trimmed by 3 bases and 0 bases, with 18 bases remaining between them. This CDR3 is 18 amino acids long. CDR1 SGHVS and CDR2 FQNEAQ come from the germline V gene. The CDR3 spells CASSFSMPRRYSNQPQHF. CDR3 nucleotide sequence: TGTGCCAGCAGCTTTTCTATGCCTAGACGGTATAGCAATCAGCCCCAGCATTTT.

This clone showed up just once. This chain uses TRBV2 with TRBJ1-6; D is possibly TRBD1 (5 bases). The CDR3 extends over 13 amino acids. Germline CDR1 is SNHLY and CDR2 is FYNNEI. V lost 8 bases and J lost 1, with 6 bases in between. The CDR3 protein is CASQGSYNSPLHF. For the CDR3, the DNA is TGTGCCAGCCAGGGATCCTATAATTCACCCCTCCACTTT.

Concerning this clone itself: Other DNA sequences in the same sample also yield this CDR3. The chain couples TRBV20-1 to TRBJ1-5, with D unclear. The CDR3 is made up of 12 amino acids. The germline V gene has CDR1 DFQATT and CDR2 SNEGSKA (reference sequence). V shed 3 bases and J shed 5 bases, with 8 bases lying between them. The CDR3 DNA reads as TGCAGTGCTAGTAGGCGGGATCAGCCCCAGCATTTT. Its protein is CSASRRDQPQHF.

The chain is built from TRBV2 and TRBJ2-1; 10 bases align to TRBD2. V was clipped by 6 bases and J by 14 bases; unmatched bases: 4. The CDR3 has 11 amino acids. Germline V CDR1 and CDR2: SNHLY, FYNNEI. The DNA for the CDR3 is TGTGCCAGCAGGTCCACTAGCGGGAAGTTCTTC. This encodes CASRSTSGKFF.

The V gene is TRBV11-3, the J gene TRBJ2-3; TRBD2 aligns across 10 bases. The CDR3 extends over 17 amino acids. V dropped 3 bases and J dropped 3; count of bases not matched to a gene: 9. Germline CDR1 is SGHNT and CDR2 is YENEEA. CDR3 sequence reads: CASSLRSRTSGTDTQYF. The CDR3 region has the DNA TGTGCCAGCAGCTTGCGGTCCCGGACTAGCGGTACAGATACGCAGTATTTT.

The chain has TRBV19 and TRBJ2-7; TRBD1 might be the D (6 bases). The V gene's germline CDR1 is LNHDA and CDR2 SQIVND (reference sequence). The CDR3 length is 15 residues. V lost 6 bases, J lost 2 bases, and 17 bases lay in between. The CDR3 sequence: CASSPRTVGTYEQYF. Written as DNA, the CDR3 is TGTGCCAGTAGCCCCCGGACAGTTGGGACCTACGAGCAGTACTTC.

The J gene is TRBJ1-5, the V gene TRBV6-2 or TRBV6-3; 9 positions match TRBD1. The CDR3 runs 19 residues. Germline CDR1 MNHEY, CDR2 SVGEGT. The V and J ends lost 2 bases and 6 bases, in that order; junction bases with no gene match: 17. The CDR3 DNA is TGTGCCAGCAGTTACGTACAGGGGGCGGTTTTTGGGTCGGGTCAGCCCCAGCATTTT. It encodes CASSYVQGAVFGSGQPQHF.

CDR3 coding DNA: TGTGCCAGCAGCTCCCCCCGACTTGGAAACATTCAGTACTTC. This translates into CASSSPRLGNIQYF. V is TRBV11-2 and J is TRBJ2-4; D remains ambiguous. With 4 bases removed from V and 6 bases from J, the gap between germline ends came to 13 bases. Germline V gene sequence: CDR1 SGHAT, CDR2 FQNNGV. The CDR3 covers 14 residues.

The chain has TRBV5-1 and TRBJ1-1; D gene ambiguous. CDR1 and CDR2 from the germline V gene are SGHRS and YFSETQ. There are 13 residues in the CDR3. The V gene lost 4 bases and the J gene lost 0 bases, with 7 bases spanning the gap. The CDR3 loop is CASSVALNTEAFF. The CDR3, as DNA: TGCGCCAGCAGCGTGGCCCTGAACACTGAAGCTTTCTTT.

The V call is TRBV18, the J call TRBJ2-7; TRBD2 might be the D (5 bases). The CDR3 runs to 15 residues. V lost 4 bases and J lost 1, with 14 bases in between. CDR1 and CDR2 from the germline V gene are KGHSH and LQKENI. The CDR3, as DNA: TGTGCCAGCTCACTACGGACTGCTTATTCCTACGAGCAGTACTTC. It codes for CASSLRTAYSYEQYF.

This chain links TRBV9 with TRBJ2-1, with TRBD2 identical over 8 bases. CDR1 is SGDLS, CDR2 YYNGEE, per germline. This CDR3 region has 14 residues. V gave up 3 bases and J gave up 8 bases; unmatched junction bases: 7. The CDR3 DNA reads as TGTGCCAGCAGCGAGGGGGGACTAGGCGATGAGCAGTTCTTC. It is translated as CASSEGGLGDEQFF.

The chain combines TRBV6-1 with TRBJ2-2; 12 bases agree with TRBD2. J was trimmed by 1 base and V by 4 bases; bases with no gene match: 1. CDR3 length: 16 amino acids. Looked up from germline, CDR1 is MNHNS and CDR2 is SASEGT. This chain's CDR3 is CASSVLAGGNTGELFF. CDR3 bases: TGTGCCAGCAGTGTACTAGCGGGAGGGAACACCGGGGAGCTGTTTTTT.

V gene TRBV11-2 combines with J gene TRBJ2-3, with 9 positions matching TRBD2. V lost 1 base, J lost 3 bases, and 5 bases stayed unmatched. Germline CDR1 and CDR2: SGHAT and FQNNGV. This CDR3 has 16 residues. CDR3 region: CASSLARLAGTDTQYF. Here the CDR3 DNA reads TGTGCCAGCAGCTTAGCCCGTCTAGCGGGAACAGATACGCAGTATTTT. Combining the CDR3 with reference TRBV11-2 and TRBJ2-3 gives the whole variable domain EAGVAQSPRYKIIEKRQSVAFWCNPISGHATLYWYQQILGQGPKLLIQFQNNGVVDDSQLPKDRFSAERLKGVDSTLKIQPAKLEDSAVYLCASSLARLAGTDTQYFGPGTRLTVL.

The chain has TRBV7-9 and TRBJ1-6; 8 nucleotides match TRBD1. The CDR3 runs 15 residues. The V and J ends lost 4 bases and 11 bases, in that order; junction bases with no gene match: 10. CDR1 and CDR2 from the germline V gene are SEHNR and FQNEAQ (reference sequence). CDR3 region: CASSSDRGATTPLHF. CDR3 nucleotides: TGTGCCAGCAGCTCCGACAGGGGCGCAACGACACCCCTCCACTTT.

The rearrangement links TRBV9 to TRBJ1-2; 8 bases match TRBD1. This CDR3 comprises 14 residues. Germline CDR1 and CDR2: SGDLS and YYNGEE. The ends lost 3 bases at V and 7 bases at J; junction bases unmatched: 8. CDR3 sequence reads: CASSETTGDGGYTF. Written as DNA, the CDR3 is TGTGCCAGCAGCGAGACGACAGGGGATGGTGGCTACACCTTC. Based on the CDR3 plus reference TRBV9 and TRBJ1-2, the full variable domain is DSGVTQTPKHLITATGQRVTLRCSPRSGDLSVYWYQQSLDQGLQFLIQYYNGEERAKGNILERFSAQQFPDLHSELNLSSLELGDSALYFCASSETTGDGGYTFGSGTRLTVV.

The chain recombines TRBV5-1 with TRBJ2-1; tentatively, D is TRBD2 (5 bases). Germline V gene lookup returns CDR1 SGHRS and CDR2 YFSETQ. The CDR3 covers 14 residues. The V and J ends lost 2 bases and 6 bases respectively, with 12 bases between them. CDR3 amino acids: CASSFYDYSNEQFF. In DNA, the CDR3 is TGCGCCAGCAGCTTCTACGACTATTCCAATGAGCAGTTCTTC.

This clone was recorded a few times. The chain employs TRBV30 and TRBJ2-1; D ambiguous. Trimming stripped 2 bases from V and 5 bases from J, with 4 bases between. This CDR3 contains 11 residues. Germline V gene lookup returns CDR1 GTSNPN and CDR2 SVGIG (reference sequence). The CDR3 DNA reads TGTGCCTGGAGTACAGACAATGAGCAGTTCTTC. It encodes CAWSTDNEQFF.

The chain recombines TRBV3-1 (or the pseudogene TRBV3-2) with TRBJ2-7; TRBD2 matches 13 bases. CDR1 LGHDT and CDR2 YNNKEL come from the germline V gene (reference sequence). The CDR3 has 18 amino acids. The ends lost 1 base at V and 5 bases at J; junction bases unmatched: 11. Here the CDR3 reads CASSQAGTSGRATHEQYF. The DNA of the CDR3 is TGTGCCAGCAGCCAAGCCGGAACTAGCGGGAGGGCCACCCACGAGCAGTACTTC.

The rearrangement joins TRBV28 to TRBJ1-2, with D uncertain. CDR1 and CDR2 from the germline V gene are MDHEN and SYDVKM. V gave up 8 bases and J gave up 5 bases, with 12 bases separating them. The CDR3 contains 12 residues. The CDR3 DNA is TGTGCCAGCGGCCGAGTGAGGTATGGCTACACCTTC. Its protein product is CASGRVRYGYTF.

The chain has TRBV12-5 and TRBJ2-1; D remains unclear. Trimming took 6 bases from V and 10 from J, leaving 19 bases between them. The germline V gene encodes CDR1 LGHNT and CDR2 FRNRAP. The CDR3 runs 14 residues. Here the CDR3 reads CASGSPAALGEQFF. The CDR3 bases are TGTGCTAGTGGCTCCCCGGCCGCTCTGGGGGAGCAGTTCTTC.

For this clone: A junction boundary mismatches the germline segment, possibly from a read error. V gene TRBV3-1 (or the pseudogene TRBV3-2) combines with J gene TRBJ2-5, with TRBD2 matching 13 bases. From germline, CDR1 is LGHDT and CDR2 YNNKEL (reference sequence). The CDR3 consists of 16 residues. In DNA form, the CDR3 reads TGTGCCAGCAGCCAGAGGACTAGCGGGAGTCGGGAGATCCAGTACTTC. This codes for CASSQRTSGSREIQYF.

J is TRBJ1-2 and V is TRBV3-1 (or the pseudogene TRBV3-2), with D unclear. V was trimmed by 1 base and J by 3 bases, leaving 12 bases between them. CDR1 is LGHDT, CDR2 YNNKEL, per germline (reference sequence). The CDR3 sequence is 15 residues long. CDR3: CASSQGLIPYYGYTF. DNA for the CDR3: TGTGCCAGCAGCCAAGGACTAATCCCCTACTATGGCTACACCTTC.

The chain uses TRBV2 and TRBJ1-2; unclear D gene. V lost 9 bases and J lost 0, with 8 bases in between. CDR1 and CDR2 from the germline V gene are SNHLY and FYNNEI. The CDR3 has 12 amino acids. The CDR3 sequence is CARTGANYGYTF. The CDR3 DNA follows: TGTGCCAGGACTGGAGCTAACTATGGCTACACCTTC.

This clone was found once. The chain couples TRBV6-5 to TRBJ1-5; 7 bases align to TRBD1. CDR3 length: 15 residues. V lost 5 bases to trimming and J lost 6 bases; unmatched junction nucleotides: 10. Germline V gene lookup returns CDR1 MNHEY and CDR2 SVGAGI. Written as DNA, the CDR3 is TGTGCCAGCAGTCACGACAGGGTTCAGCGTCAGCCCCAGCATTTT. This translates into CASSHDRVQRQPQHF.